A single TCR beta chain is shown here with its context. The antigen remains undetermined. TCRdb independently ran MiXCR on the reads; one entry per CDR3 protein. The repertoire holds 300,000 to 400,000 distinct CDR3 sequences, with more than 8% as singletons. The data derive from a study of T cell repertoires in cytomegalovirus infection. The length of the CDR3 is 18 residues. V gave up 1 base and J gave up 6 bases; unmatched junction bases: 12. In germline, CDR1 is SGHTA, CDR2 FQGNSA. Study conclusions and caveats: The study found HLA-C-restricted CMV-specific TCR beta clonotypes dominating the ex vivo response.

The TCR was taken from a human donor in good health (CMV status not recorded). Some clones in this sample may be carry-over from other donors' samples. The sequencing input was PBMCs. The J gene is TRBJ2-7, the V gene TRBV7-2; TRBD2 agrees at 13 bases. CDR3 nucleotides: TGTGCCAGCAGCTTAGATGGGACTAGCGGGAAGGCTTTGTGCGAGCAGTACTTC. It codes for CASSLDGTSGKALCEQYF.